Listed here are 13 T cell receptor beta chains from one sample, sequenced in a study of patients and donors after allogeneic stem cell transplantation. One entry per CDR3 protein, called by TCRdb with MiXCR from the RT-PCR reads. The sample lists some 87,000 distinct CDR3 sequences; 48% were seen once. Sequencing input: blood, either unsorted or a sorted T cell fraction (not recorded which). The receptors derive from a human donor who was either an allogeneic HSCT recipient or a stem cell or donor lymphocyte infusion donor (not recorded which). It is not recorded whose cells these are; they may come from a transplant donor.

This chain links TRBV4-1 with TRBJ2-1; D gene unclear. CDR3 length equals 13 residues. Germline loops: CDR1 MGHRA, CDR2 YSYEKL. The ends were cut back, 3 bases at V and 8 bases at J, with 11 bases in the middle. CDR3 loop: CASSHRTPDEQFF. The CDR3 DNA follows: TGCGCCAGCAGCCATCGCACACCCGATGAGCAGTTCTTC.

The rearrangement uses TRBV29-1 and TRBJ1-1; possibly TRBD1 for D (6 bases). The CDR3 consists of 13 residues. With 7 bases removed from V and 0 bases from J, the gap between germline ends came to 12 bases. CDR1 SQVTM and CDR2 ANQGSEA come from the germline V gene. Here the CDR3 DNA reads TGCAGCGCCGGAGGACAGTTGAACACTGAAGCTTTCTTT. Translating it yields CSAGGQLNTEAFF. The whole variable domain, remainder taken from reference TRBV29-1 and TRBJ1-1, is SAVISQKPSRDICQRGTSLTIQCQVDSQVTMMFWYRQQPGQSLTLIATANQGSEATYESGFVIDKFPISRPNLTFSTLTVSNMSPEDSSIYLCSAGGQLNTEAFFGQGTRLTVV.

V usage is TRBV12-3 or TRBV12-4 and J usage is TRBJ1-1; TRBD1 matches at 8 bases. The CDR3 loop spans 15 amino acids. V lost 5 bases and J lost 5; bases outside the gene matches: 10. The DNA of the CDR3 is TGTGCCAGCAGTCCGGGACAGGCGAGGGGGACTGAAGCTTTCTTT. Its protein is CASSPGQARGTEAFF.

The genes are TRBV7-9 and TRBJ1-1; D gene ambiguous. Trimming removed 4 bases at V and 3 bases at J, with 12 bases between. CDR3 length equals 14 residues. The germline V gene has CDR1 SEHNR and CDR2 FQNEAQ (reference sequence). Here the CDR3 reads CASSYREVYTEAFF. The CDR3, as DNA: TGTGCCAGCAGCTACCGGGAAGTCTACACTGAAGCTTTCTTT.

This chain connects TRBV12-3 or TRBV12-4 to TRBJ1-2; D is perhaps TRBD1 (5 bases). V lost 6 bases to trimming and J lost 6 bases, with 20 bases between them. The CDR3 consists of 15 residues. The CDR3, as DNA: TGTGCCAGCAGGCTGGGACCACAGGTGGGGCATGGCTACACCTTC. Translation: CASRLGPQVGHGYTF.

V and J are TRBV6-2 or TRBV6-3 and TRBJ1-1; no reliable D call. This CDR3 has 12 residues. Germline V gives CDR1 MNHEY, CDR2 SVGEGT. V was shortened by 8 bases and J by 1 base, with 8 bases between the two germline ends. CDR3 sequence reads: CASGEWNTEAFF. The DNA for the CDR3 is TGTGCCAGCGGGGAATGGAACACTGAAGCTTTCTTT.

A remark on this clonotype: Given the absence of the conserved phenylalanine or tryptophan at the CDR3 end, a read error is likely. This rearrangement joins TRBV7-8 to TRBJ1-3, with no clear D. This CDR3 contains 15 residues. Germline V gene sequence: CDR1 SGHVS, CDR2 FQNEAQ. V gave up 2 bases and J gave up 1 base, with 9 bases separating them. The CDR3 loop reads CASSLNGLSGNTIYL. CDR3 in DNA: TGTGCCAGCAGCTTAAACGGACTATCTGGAAACACCATATATTTG.

This chain joins TRBV25-1 and TRBJ1-1; D gene unclear. Looked up from germline, CDR1 is MGHDK and CDR2 is SYGVNS. The CDR3 runs 11 residues. Trimming left V 4 bases short and J 6 bases short, with 6 bases between. CDR3 sequence: CASSVGPEAFF. CDR3 sequence (DNA): TGTGCCAGCAGTGTGGGCCCTGAAGCTTTCTTT. Together with reference TRBV25-1 and TRBJ1-1, the CDR3 gives the full variable domain: EADIYQTPRYLVIGTGKKITLECSQTMGHDKMYWYQQDPGMELHLIHYSYGVNSTEKGDLSSESTVSRIRTEHFPLTLESARPSHTSQYLCASSVGPEAFFGQGTRLTVV.

This rearrangement joins TRBV20-1 to TRBJ1-6, with D tentatively TRBD1 (6 bases). CDR1 is DFQATT, CDR2 SNEGSKA, per germline (reference sequence). Trimming removed 5 bases at V and 5 bases at J, with 19 bases between. This CDR3 comprises 16 residues. The chain's CDR3 is CSAAPLEGGDNSPLHF. CDR3 nucleotide sequence: TGCAGTGCTGCTCCCCTTGAGGGGGGGGATAATTCACCCCTCCACTTT.

The rearrangement joins TRBV28 to TRBJ1-1; D not resolved. Germline V gene sequence: CDR1 MDHEN, CDR2 SYDVKM. Trimming pared 3 bases from V and 5 bases from J, leaving 7 bases between. There are 12 residues in the CDR3. The chain's CDR3 is CASSLATTEAFF. The DNA for the CDR3 is TGTGCCAGCAGTTTGGCCACAACTGAAGCTTTCTTT.

This chain connects TRBV6-5 to TRBJ1-4; D unclear. With 2 bases removed from V and 10 bases from J, the gap between germline ends came to 8 bases. Germline CDR1 and CDR2: MNHEY and SVGAGI. CDR3 length equals 12 residues. This chain's CDR3 is CASSYGSGKLFF. In nucleotides, the CDR3 is TGTGCCAGCAGTTACGGCAGCGGAAAACTGTTTTTT.

This clonotype was counted a few times. This chain links TRBV9 with TRBJ1-1, with unresolved D. The V gene lost 6 bases and the J gene lost 5 bases, with 8 bases spanning the gap. The germline V gene has CDR1 SGDLS and CDR2 YYNGEE. This CDR3 contains 11 residues. CDR3 sequence: CASTDGTEAFF. The CDR3 DNA reads TGTGCCAGCACGGATGGGACTGAAGCTTTCTTT.

This clonotype was found a few times. Lacking the conserved final phenylalanine or tryptophan, this CDR3 likely reflects a read error. No DNA is shown, since the ends of the CDR3 on it are uncertain; the CDR3 is the one TCRdb lists. V and J are TRBV12-3 or TRBV12-4 and TRBJ1-1; the tabulated D call, TRBD1, remains unverified against the DNA. From its first to its last residue, the CDR3 has 12 amino acids. CDR3 loop: CASSLMWDRPSI.